These T cell receptor beta chains were read from a single sample in a study of T-cell reconstitution after alpha-beta-depleted transplantation in children. TCRdb itself ran the PCR reads through MiXCR, one entry per CDR3 protein. Among some 350,000 distinct CDR3 sequences listed, 15% to 20% were seen once. The sample here was PBMCs, mostly from graft donor cells, taken 360 days after TCRalphabeta/CD19-depleted stem cell transplant. The source of these receptors is a male patient under 10 years old who had a stem cell transplant for acute lymphoblastic leukemia, so the T cells may come from the graft donor. CDR3s include the opening cysteine and the closing phenylalanine or tryptophan. The D gene is left open where the match is weak. A row's size may be missing; if present it is once, few, many or a size class.

clone size	D gene	V gene	CDR3 length	J gene	CDR3 DNA	CDR3 protein
few	TRBD2	TRBV20-1	16	TRBJ2-1	TGCAGTGCTAGAGAGAGACTAGCGGGACCCTACAATGAGCAGTTCTTC	CSARERLAGPYNEQFF
many	TRBD1	TRBV5-6	16	TRBJ2-1	TGTGCCAGCAGCTTCCACTGGGGGACAGGGTGGAATGAGCAGTTCTTC	CASSFHWGTGWNEQFF
many	TRBD2	TRBV29-1	15	TRBJ2-3	TGCAGCGCTGGGGGACTAGAGGCCCCCACAGATACGCAGTATTTT	CSAGGLEAPTDTQYF
many	-	TRBV28	18	TRBJ2-1	TGTGCCAGCAGGTCCCGATATTTAGAGGGACTTGAAGACAATGAGCAGTTCTTC	CASRSRYLEGLEDNEQFF
-	-	TRBV5-1	13	TRBJ2-7	TGCGCCAGCAGCCCCCAGGACAGCTGCGAGCAGTACTTC	CASSPQDSCEQYF
-	-	TRBV20-1	14	TRBJ2-5	TGCAGTGCTAGAGATGTGGGCAGGGGAGAGACCCAGTACTTC	CSARDVGRGETQYF
-	TRBD1	TRBV28	13	TRBJ2-4	TGTGCCAGCGAAGGACAGGGGGAAAACATTCAGTACTTC	CASEGQGENIQYF
few	TRBD1	TRBV27	14	TRBJ2-1	TGTGCCAGCAGTCTGTCCACAGGGGGCGGTGAGCAGTTCTTC	CASSLSTGGGEQFF
few	TRBD2	TRBV29-1	14	TRBJ2-1	TGCAGCGTTGAGACTAGCGGGAGGTCTGATGAGCAGTTCTTC	CSVETSGRSDEQFF
-	-	TRBV3-1	11	TRBJ2-1	TGTGCCAGCAGCCAAGAGGCCTACCAGTTCTTC	CASSQEAYQFF
few	-	TRBV5-1	14	TRBJ2-3	TGCGCCAGCAGCCTTCGGACTAGCACAGATACGCAGTATTTT	CASSLRTSTDTQYF
few	-	TRBV6-1	16	TRBJ1-5	TGTGCCAGCAGCGAGTGGGCAGCCTATAGCAATCAGCCCCAGCATTTT	CASSEWAAYSNQPQHF
many	-	TRBV10-3	15	TRBJ1-4	TGTGCCATCAGTGAGTCTGGGGGTCTATCTGAAAAACTGTTTTTT	CAISESGGLSEKLFF
-	TRBD2	TRBV11-2	17	TRBJ2-1	TGTGCCAGCAGCCTCGCTCGGACTAGCGGGGTATACAATGAGCAGTTCTTC	CASSLARTSGVYNEQFF
few	TRBD2	TRBV4-3	16	TRBJ2-2	TGCGCCAGCAGCCCCACGGGGCTAGCGGACACCGGGGAGCTGTTTTTT	CASSPTGLADTGELFF
-	-	TRBV12-3/TRBV12-4	18	TRBJ2-3	TGTGCCAGCAGCGCAGGGACTGACCTACGCCCTAGCACAGATACGCAGTATTTT	CASSAGTDLRPSTDTQYF
-	-	TRBV11-2	15	TRBJ2-7	TGTGCCAGCAGCTCGGGAGGACAGGCGCTGGTTGAGCAGTACTTC	CASSSGGQALVEQYF
many	TRBD1	TRBV12-3/TRBV12-4	13	TRBJ1-1	TGTGCCAGCAGTCGGGACAGGAACACTGAAGCTTTCTTT	CASSRDRNTEAFF
-	-	TRBV24-1	14	TRBJ2-2	TGTGCCACCAGTGACGGGACGAACACCGGGGAGCTGTTTTTT	CATSDGTNTGELFF
many	-	TRBV28	15	TRBJ2-7	TGTGCCAGCAGTTCTTTAATCGGGTCGTCCTACGAGCAGTACTTC	CASSSLIGSSYEQYF
-	-	TRBV15	15	TRBJ1-2	TGTGCCACCAGCAGAGAGGGAGGCAGGGCGAGCGGCTACACCTTC	CATSREGGRASGYTF
-	TRBD1	TRBV20-1	15	TRBJ1-1	TGCAGTGCTAGAGAATCGGGACAGTTGAACACTGAAGCTTTCTTT	CSARESGQLNTEAFF
many	-	TRBV3-1	15	TRBJ2-5	TGTGCCAGCAGCCAAGGCCACATCGGGAGAGAGACCCAGTACTTC	CASSQGHIGRETQYF
-	-	TRBV20-1	11	TRBJ1-1	TGCAGTGCTAGAGGGAGCGCTGAAGCTTTCTTT	CSARGSAEAFF
few	-	TRBV6-5	14	TRBJ2-5	TGTGCCAGCAGTTACTCGCGTCTAGGGGGGACCCAGTACTTC	CASSYSRLGGTQYF
-	-	TRBV10-3	14	TRBJ2-5	TGTGCCATCAGTGATGCTGGGGCGCGAGAGACCCAGTACTTC	CAISDAGARETQYF
few	-	TRBV2	13	TRBJ1-1	TGTGCCAGCAGTGATCGCGGATTCACTGAAGCTTTCTTT	CASSDRGFTEAFF
-	TRBD2	TRBV7-6	16	TRBJ2-3	TGTGCCAGCAGCCCCTGGACTAGCGAAAGCACAGATACGCAGTATTTT	CASSPWTSESTDTQYF
-	-	TRBV20-1	16	TRBJ2-6	TGCAGTGCTCGCAGTTTCGGAGGATCTGGGGCCAACGTCCTGACTTTC	CSARSFGGSGANVLTF
-	-	TRBV12-3/TRBV12-4	12	TRBJ1-1	TGTGCCAGCAACGAGCAAGGCACTGAAGCTTTCTTT	CASNEQGTEAFF